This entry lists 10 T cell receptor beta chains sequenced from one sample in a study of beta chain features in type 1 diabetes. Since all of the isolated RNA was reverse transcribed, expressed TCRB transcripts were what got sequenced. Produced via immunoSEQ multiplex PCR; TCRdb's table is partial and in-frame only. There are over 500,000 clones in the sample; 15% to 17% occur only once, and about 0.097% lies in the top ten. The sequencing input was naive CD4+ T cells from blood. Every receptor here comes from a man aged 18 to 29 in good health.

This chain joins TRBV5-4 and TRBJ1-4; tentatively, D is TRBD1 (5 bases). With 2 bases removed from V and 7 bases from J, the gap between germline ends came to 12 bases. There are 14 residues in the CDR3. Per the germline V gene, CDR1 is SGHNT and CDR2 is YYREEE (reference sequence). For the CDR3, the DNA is TGTGCCAGCAGCTTAACCGGGGGAACTGAAAAACTGTTTTTT. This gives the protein CASSLTGGTEKLFF.

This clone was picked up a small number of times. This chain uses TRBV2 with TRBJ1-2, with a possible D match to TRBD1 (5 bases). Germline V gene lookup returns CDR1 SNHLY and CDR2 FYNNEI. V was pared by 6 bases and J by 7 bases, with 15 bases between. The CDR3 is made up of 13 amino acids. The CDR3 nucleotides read TGTGCCAGCAGGAGTGGGGGTGTTCCTGGCTACACCTTC. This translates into CASRSGGVPGYTF.

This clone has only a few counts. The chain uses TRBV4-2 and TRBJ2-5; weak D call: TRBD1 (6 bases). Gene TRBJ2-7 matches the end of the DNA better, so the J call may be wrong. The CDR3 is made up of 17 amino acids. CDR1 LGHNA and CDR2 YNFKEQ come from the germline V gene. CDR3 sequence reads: CASSQGPSRGFGYEQYF. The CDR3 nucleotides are TGTGCCAGCAGCCAAGGACCCTCAAGGGGGTTTGGCTACGAGCAGTACTTC.

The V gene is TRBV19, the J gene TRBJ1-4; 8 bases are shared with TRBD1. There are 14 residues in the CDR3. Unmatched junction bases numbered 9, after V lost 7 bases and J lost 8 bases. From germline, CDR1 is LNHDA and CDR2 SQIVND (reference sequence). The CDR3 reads CASTPDRVREKLFF. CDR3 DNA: TGTGCCAGTACTCCGGACAGGGTGCGAGAAAAACTGTTTTTT. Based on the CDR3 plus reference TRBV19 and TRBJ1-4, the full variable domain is DGGITQSPKYLFRKEGQNVTLSCEQNLNHDAMYWYRQDPGQGLRLIYYSQIVNDFQKGDIAEGYSVSREKKESFPLTVTSAQKNPTAFYLCASTPDRVREKLFFGSGTQLSVL.

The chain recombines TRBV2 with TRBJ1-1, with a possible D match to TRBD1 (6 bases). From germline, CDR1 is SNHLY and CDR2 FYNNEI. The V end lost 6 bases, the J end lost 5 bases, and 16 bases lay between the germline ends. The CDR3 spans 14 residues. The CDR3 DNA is TGTGCCAGCAGGGGTCCTCGGGGGGCGACTGAAGCTTTCTTT. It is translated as CASRGPRGATEAFF.

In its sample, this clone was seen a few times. The CDR3 DNA reads as TGTGCCAGCAGCTTAGGGCACAGAACAGATACGCAGTATTTT. Its translation is CASSLGHRTDTQYF. The rearrangement links TRBV7-9 to TRBJ2-3; D is unresolved. The germline V gene encodes CDR1 SEHNR and CDR2 FQNEAQ (reference sequence). V was clipped by 1 base and J by 3 bases, with 8 bases between them. The CDR3 extends over 14 amino acids.

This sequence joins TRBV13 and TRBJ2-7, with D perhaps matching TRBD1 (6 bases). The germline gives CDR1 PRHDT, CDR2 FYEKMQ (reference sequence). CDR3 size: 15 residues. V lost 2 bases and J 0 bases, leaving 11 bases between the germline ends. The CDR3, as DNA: TGTGCCAGCAGCTTAAACAGGGTTCCCTCCTACGAGCAGTACTTC. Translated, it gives CASSLNRVPSYEQYF.

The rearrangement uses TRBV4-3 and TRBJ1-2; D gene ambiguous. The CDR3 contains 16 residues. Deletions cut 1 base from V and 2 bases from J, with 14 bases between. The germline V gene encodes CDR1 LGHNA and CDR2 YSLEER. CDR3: CASSQVSTMSNYGYTF. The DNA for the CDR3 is TGCGCCAGCAGCCAAGTGTCGACGATGTCCAACTATGGCTACACCTTC.

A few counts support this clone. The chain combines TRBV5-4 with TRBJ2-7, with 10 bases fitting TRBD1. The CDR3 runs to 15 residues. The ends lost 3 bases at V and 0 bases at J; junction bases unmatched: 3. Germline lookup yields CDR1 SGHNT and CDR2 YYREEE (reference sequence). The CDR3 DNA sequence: TGTGCCAGCAGCTATCGGGACAGGGGCTCCTACGAGCAGTACTTC. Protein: CASSYRDRGSYEQYF.

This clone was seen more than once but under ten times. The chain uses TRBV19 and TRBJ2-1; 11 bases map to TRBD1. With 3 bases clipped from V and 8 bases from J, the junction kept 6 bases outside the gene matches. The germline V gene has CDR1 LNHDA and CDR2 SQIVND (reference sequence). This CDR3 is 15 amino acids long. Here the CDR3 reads CASSILGQGVDEQFF. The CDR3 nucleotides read TGTGCCAGTAGTATCTTGGGACAGGGGGTGGATGAGCAGTTCTTC.